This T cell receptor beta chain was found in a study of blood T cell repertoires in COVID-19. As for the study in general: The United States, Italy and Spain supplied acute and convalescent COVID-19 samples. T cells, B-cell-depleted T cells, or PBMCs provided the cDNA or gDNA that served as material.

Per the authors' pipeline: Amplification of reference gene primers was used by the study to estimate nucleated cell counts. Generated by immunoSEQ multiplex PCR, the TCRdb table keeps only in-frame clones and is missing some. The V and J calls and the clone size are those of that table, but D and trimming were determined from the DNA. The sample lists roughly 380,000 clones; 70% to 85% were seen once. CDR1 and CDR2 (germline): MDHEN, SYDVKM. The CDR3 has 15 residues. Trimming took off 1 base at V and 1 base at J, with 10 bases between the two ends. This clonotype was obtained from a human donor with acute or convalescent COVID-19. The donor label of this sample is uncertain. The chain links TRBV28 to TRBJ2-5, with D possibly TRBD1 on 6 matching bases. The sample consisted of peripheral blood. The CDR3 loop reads CASSLSPDSQETQYF. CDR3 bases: TGTGCCAGCAGTTTATCCCCGGACAGCCAAGAGACCCAGTACTTC.